What follows are 28 T cell receptor beta chains derived from one specimen sequenced in a study of vaccination and CD4 T cells after COVID-19. Treatment: roughly ten-day PBMC culture with coronavirus spike peptide pools or control peptides (ViraFEST assay). From the unexposed donor, CD4+ T cells were collected ahead of the COVID-19 pandemic (2011-2018). Oncomine TCR Beta short-read sequencing was applied to DNA from cultured CD4+ T cells. TCRdb independently ran MiXCR on the PCR reads; one entry per CDR3 protein. This sample has approximately 3,400 distinct CDR3 sequences; 24% occur once, and the top ten carry roughly 25%. No cognate antigen is known for these TCRs. Sequencing was done on a sample of CD4+ T cells from blood, cultured in vitro. Source of these receptors: a human donor in good health.

The CDR3 loop reads CASSLGQASNQPQHF. The CDR3 nucleotides are TGTGCCAGCAGCTTAGGGCAGGCTAGCAATCAGCCCCAGCATTTT. The gene calls are TRBV7-2 and TRBJ1-5; unclear D gene. Germline V gene data show CDR1 as SGHTA and CDR2 as FQGNSA. CDR3 size: 15 residues. Trimming removed 1 base at V and 0 bases at J, with 7 bases between.

The rearrangement joins TRBV2 to TRBJ2-1; 9 bases line up with TRBD1. Trimming took 7 bases from V and 10 from J; bases not matched to a gene: 5. The length of the CDR3 is 12 residues. Germline lookup yields CDR1 SNHLY and CDR2 FYNNEI. Here the CDR3 reads CASKQGAGEQFF. The CDR3 bases are TGTGCCAGCAAACAGGGGGCTGGCGAGCAGTTCTTC.

This clonotype was seen a few times. This chain joins TRBV19 and TRBJ1-2; 7 bases fit TRBD1. From germline, CDR1 is LNHDA and CDR2 SQIVND (reference sequence). The ends lost 7 bases at V and 2 bases at J; junction bases unmatched: 7. This CDR3 region has 14 residues. CDR3 in amino acids: CASTRRGQNYGYTF. For the CDR3, the DNA is TGTGCCAGTACCCGACGGGGACAGAACTATGGCTACACCTTC.

The genes are TRBV24-1 and TRBJ1-2; TRBD1 matches at 9 bases. Germline values: CDR1 KGHDR, CDR2 SFDVKD. CDR3 size: 15 residues. The junction had 6 bases not matched to a gene; V was cut back by 5 bases and J by 3 bases. The CDR3 loop is CATSAHRGRDYGYTF. The CDR3 DNA is TGTGCCACCAGTGCCCACAGGGGGCGCGACTATGGCTACACCTTC.

The rearrangement uses TRBV5-1 and TRBJ2-2; perhaps D is TRBD1 or TRBD2 (7 bases each). Germline V lookup: CDR1 SGHRS, CDR2 YFSETQ. The CDR3 extends over 16 amino acids. V was clipped by 5 bases and J by 0 bases, with 14 bases between them. The CDR3 DNA is TGCGCCAGCAGAGGGGGAGGGACAGCGAACACCGGGGAGCTGTTTTTT. It yields the protein CASRGGGTANTGELFF.

This clonotype was counted a few times. J is TRBJ2-2 and V is TRBV28, with a weak D call TRBD1 (6 bases). CDR1 and CDR2 (germline): MDHEN, SYDVKM. Trimming took 1 base from V and 5 from J, leaving 11 bases between them. The CDR3 is 15 residues long. The CDR3 loop is CASSLSPQGTGELFF. CDR3 nucleotides: TGTGCCAGCAGTTTATCCCCCCAGGGGACCGGGGAGCTGTTTTTT.

The V and J genes are TRBV28 and TRBJ1-2, with a weak D call TRBD1 (6 bases). The CDR3 sequence is 13 residues long. The V gene lost 3 bases and the J gene lost 4 bases, with 9 bases spanning the gap. Germline loops: CDR1 MDHEN, CDR2 SYDVKM. The CDR3 loop is CASSFRGGYGYTF. The CDR3 coding sequence is TGTGCCAGCAGTTTCCGAGGGGGCTATGGCTACACCTTC.

V and J are TRBV7-2 and TRBJ2-1; 12 nucleotides match TRBD2. Germline V CDR1 and CDR2: SGHTA, FQGNSA. The ends lost 5 bases at V and 7 bases at J; junction bases unmatched: 6. The CDR3 totals 15 residues. The CDR3 DNA sequence: TGTGCCAGCAGCCGACTAGCGGGAGTATATAATGAGCAGTTCTTC. Amino acid sequence: CASSRLAGVYNEQFF.

The genes are TRBV10-3 and TRBJ2-7, with 10 bases fitting TRBD2. Per the germline V gene, CDR1 is ENHRY and CDR2 is SYGVKD. With 6 bases clipped from V and 1 base from J, the junction kept 3 bases outside the gene matches. The CDR3 spans 14 residues. The DNA for the CDR3 is TGTGCCATCAGACCAGCGGGAGGGTCCTACGAGCAGTACTTC. Amino acids: CAIRPAGGSYEQYF.

This clonotype was seen just once. The rearrangement uses TRBV7-2 and TRBJ2-6; maybe TRBD1 (5 bases). Trimming left V 2 bases short and J 2 bases short, with 7 bases between. The CDR3 is made up of 15 amino acids. Looked up from germline, CDR1 is SGHTA and CDR2 is FQGNSA. DNA for the CDR3: TGTGCCAGCAGCTTACAGGGAACTGGGGCCAACGTCCTGACTTTC. Its translation: CASSLQGTGANVLTF.

This chain uses TRBV28 with TRBJ2-7, with 10 bases matching TRBD1. Germline CDR1 MDHEN, CDR2 SYDVKM. The CDR3 extends over 14 amino acids. J gave up 4 bases and V 4 bases, and 4 bases lay outside the gene matches. CDR3 in amino acids: CASSSGQGGYEQYF. CDR3 coding DNA: TGTGCCAGCAGTTCTGGACAGGGGGGTTACGAGCAGTACTTC.

The chain joins TRBV12-3 or TRBV12-4 to TRBJ2-5; possibly TRBD1 for D (6 bases). Trimming took off 6 bases at V and 6 bases at J, with 17 bases between the two ends. This CDR3 has 14 residues. The CDR3 sequence is CASSTYRVRQTQYF. The DNA for the CDR3 is TGTGCCAGCAGCACCTACAGGGTTCGACAGACCCAGTACTTC.

Sample share makes this clonotype large. The V call is TRBV12-3 or TRBV12-4, the J call TRBJ1-5; 7 nucleotides agree with TRBD1. The CDR3 is made up of 15 amino acids. J lost 6 bases, V lost 7 bases, and 12 bases had no gene match. The CDR3, as DNA: TGTGCCAGCACCCAGGGGGAGTTTCAAGGTCAGCCCCAGCATTTT. This encodes CASTQGEFQGQPQHF.

In its sample, this clonotype was seen a few times. The V call is TRBV12-3 or TRBV12-4, the J call TRBJ1-2, with 9 bases that match TRBD1. The junction had 8 bases not matched to a gene; V was cut back by 3 bases and J by 3 bases. This CDR3 comprises 16 residues. CDR3 sequence: CASSFRTGVGDYGYTF. Written as DNA, the CDR3 is TGTGCCAGCAGTTTTCGGACAGGGGTTGGGGACTATGGCTACACCTTC.

V gene TRBV11-2 combines with J gene TRBJ2-5; no definite D call. The CDR3 extends over 14 amino acids. The V and J ends lost 6 bases and 5 bases respectively, with 16 bases between them. From germline, CDR1 is SGHAT and CDR2 FQNNGV. CDR3 protein: CASSRSLVVETQYF. CDR3 bases: TGTGCCAGCAGTCGATCTTTGGTAGTGGAGACCCAGTACTTC.

The chain has TRBV11-2 and TRBJ2-3, with unresolved D. V was cut by 4 bases and J by 5 bases, with 13 bases left in between. The CDR3 runs to 14 residues. From germline, CDR1 is SGHAT and CDR2 FQNNGV. This CDR3 is CASSSVDPQDTQYF. The CDR3 DNA is TGTGCCAGCAGCTCTGTCGACCCGCAAGATACGCAGTATTTT.

V usage is TRBV28 and J usage is TRBJ2-6; possibly TRBD2 for D (5 bases). Trimming cost V 3 bases and J 8 bases, with 23 bases left between them. The CDR3 contains 18 residues. Germline CDR1 reads MDHEN; CDR2 reads SYDVKM. The CDR3 loop is CASSFTGLHPTGTNVLTF. The CDR3 nucleotides read TGTGCCAGCAGTTTCACCGGACTCCATCCAACGGGGACCAACGTCCTGACTTTC.

V gene TRBV12-3 or TRBV12-4 combines with J gene TRBJ2-1; a weak D match, TRBD1 (5 bases). CDR3 size: 14 residues. Trimming took off 2 bases at V and 5 bases at J, with 10 bases between the two ends. CDR3 nucleotides: TGTGCCAGCAGTTTACCCCAGGGAAACAATGAGCAGTTCTTC. It encodes CASSLPQGNNEQFF.

This clonotype was recorded a few times. The chain is built from TRBV7-2 and TRBJ2-7, with 8 bases identical to TRBD1. V was clipped by 4 bases and J by 4 bases; unmatched bases: 9. Looked up from germline, CDR1 is SGHTA and CDR2 is FQGNSA. The CDR3 covers 15 residues. The CDR3 DNA reads as TGTGCCAGCAGCTCAGACAGGGGAATGAGGTACGAGCAGTACTTC. It specifies CASSSDRGMRYEQYF. The entire variable domain, with the rest obtained from reference TRBV7-2 and TRBJ2-7, is as follows: GAGVSQSPSNKVTEKGKDVELRCDPISGHTALYWYRQSLGQGLEFLIYFQGNSAPDKSGLPSDRFSAERTGGSVSTLTIQRTQQEDSAVYLCASSSDRGMRYEQYFGPGTRLTVT.

This clonotype came up a few times. This chain connects TRBV15 to TRBJ2-1, with 11 positions matching TRBD1. V was pared by 0 bases and J by 8 bases, with 3 bases of the junction left unmatched. The CDR3 contains 15 residues. Germline assignment: CDR1 LNHNV and CDR2 YYDKDF (reference sequence). The CDR3 spells CATSRDRTGGHEQFF. As DNA, the CDR3 is TGTGCCACCAGCAGAGATAGGACAGGGGGCCATGAGCAGTTCTTC.

This clonotype has just a few counts. The J gene is TRBJ1-5, the V gene TRBV20-1; 10 bases are shared with TRBD1. The V gene end was trimmed by 3 bases and the J gene end by 6 bases; junction bases not matched to a gene: 11. This CDR3 is 16 amino acids long. The germline V gene has CDR1 DFQATT and CDR2 SNEGSKA (reference sequence). The CDR3 spells CSARDPSTGGGQPQHF. As DNA, the CDR3 is TGCAGTGCTAGGGACCCTTCGACAGGGGGCGGTCAGCCCCAGCATTTT.

The chain has TRBV7-2 and TRBJ1-1, with unresolved D. Trimming removed 2 bases from V and 2 bases from J, with 9 bases in between. The germline V gene encodes CDR1 SGHTA and CDR2 FQGNSA. CDR3 length equals 14 residues. The CDR3 loop is CASSLNGGNTEAFF. Here the CDR3 DNA reads TGTGCCAGCAGCTTAAATGGCGGTAACACTGAAGCTTTCTTT.

This chain uses TRBV5-1 with TRBJ1-1; 7 positions match TRBD1. Trimming removed 0 bases from V and 0 bases from J; junction bases left unmatched: 5. CDR1 and CDR2 (germline): SGHRS, YFSETQ. This CDR3 has 16 residues. CDR3 sequence: CASSLGQGWLNTEAFF. In DNA form, the CDR3 reads TGCGCCAGCAGCTTGGGACAGGGTTGGTTGAACACTGAAGCTTTCTTT.

The table lists this clonotype with a few counts. This chain uses TRBV20-1 with TRBJ2-3, with 8 bases identical to TRBD2. The germline V gene has CDR1 DFQATT and CDR2 SNEGSKA (reference sequence). Trimming at V came to 7 bases and at J to 5 bases, leaving 11 bases not matched to a gene. The CDR3 covers 14 residues. CDR3 in DNA: TGCAGTGGTAGCCGGGCGGGGGGTCGAGATACGCAGTATTTT. This sequence encodes CSGSRAGGRDTQYF.

The J gene is TRBJ2-3, the V gene TRBV5-1, with a weak D call TRBD1 (5 bases). V lost 5 bases to trimming and J lost 4 bases, with 11 bases between them. The V gene's germline CDR1 is SGHRS and CDR2 YFSETQ. The CDR3 sequence is 13 residues long. The CDR3 here is CASRPGWADTQYF. The CDR3 nucleotides read TGCGCCAGCAGACCAGGGTGGGCAGATACGCAGTATTTT.

This clonotype was seen more than once but under ten times. The chain combines TRBV19 with TRBJ2-7, with D possibly being TRBD2 (6 bases). V was clipped by 1 base and J by 0 bases, with 13 bases between them. The CDR3 loop spans 16 amino acids. Germline values: CDR1 LNHDA, CDR2 SQIVND (reference sequence). The CDR3 bases are TGTGCCAGTAGTATAGGCGGCGGGGTGAGCTCCTACGAGCAGTACTTC. This encodes CASSIGGGVSSYEQYF.

The chain combines TRBV19 with TRBJ1-1; D remains ambiguous. V lost 4 bases and J lost 5, with 20 bases in between. The CDR3 is 16 residues long. Looked up from germline, CDR1 is LNHDA and CDR2 is SQIVND (reference sequence). The CDR3 loop reads CASSKQWDAVMTEAFF. Here the CDR3 DNA reads TGTGCCAGTAGTAAACAATGGGATGCAGTGATGACTGAAGCTTTCTTT. Full variable domain (missing parts from reference TRBV19 and TRBJ1-1): DGGITQSPKYLFRKEGQNVTLSCEQNLNHDAMYWYRQDPGQGLRLIYYSQIVNDFQKGDIAEGYSVSREKKESFPLTVTSAQKNPTAFYLCASSKQWDAVMTEAFFGQGTRLTVV.

Only a few counts were recorded for this clonotype. J is TRBJ2-5 and V is TRBV2, with D uncertain. The CDR3 sequence is 12 residues long. The germline CDR1 and CDR2 sequences are SNHLY and FYNNEI. The V gene lost 3 bases and the J gene lost 5 bases, with 7 bases spanning the gap. The CDR3 nucleotides read TGTGCCAGCAGTGACCGAGCGGAGACCCAGTACTTC. Residues: CASSDRAETQYF. The full variable domain, with the rest looked up from reference TRBV2 and TRBJ2-5, is EPEVTQTPSHQVTQMGQEVILRCVPISNHLYFYWYRQILGQKVEFLVSFYNNEISEKSEIFDDQFSVERPDGSNFTLKIRSTKLEDSAMYFCASSDRAETQYFGPGTRLLVL.